These T cell receptor beta chains were read from a single sample in a study of blood T cell repertoires in COVID-19. Clones were sequenced by immunoSEQ multiplex PCR, and TCRdb holds only the in-frame ones, with some missing. The sample includes 200,000 to 300,000 clones, approximately 91% of them seen just once. Sample: peripheral blood. The receptors derive from a human donor in a cohort sampled during active COVID-19. The CDR3 runs from the conserved cysteine through the conserved F or W. The D gene is left open where the match is weak. Some rows have no size entry. The others give once, few or many, or a class for an expanded clone.

-	TRBV11-2	TRBJ2-7	-	CASSLDIAPYEQYF	TGTGCCAGCAGCTTAGATATAGCCCCCTACGAGCAGTACTTC
TRBD1	TRBV3-1/TRBV3-2	TRBJ1-5	-	CASSPRQGRQPQHF	TGTGCCAGCAGCCCTAGACAGGGACGCCAGCCCCAGCATTTT
-	TRBV9	TRBJ2-6	-	CASSSPGGVFSSGANVLTF	TGTGCCAGCAGCTCCCCCGGTGGAGTCTTCTCCTCTGGGGCCAACGTCCTGACTTTC
TRBD2	TRBV5-1	TRBJ2-7	-	CASSLEPLGTSGTYEQYF	TGCGCCAGCAGCCTGGAACCTCTTGGGACTAGCGGGACCTACGAGCAGTACTTC
-	TRBV1	TRBJ2-1	once	CTSSRPSGRTSYNEQFF	TGCACCAGCAGCCGGCCTAGCGGGAGAACCTCCTACAATGAGCAGTTCTTC
TRBD2	TRBV7-2	TRBJ2-1	-	CASSPSGSSYNEQFF	TGTGCCAGCAGCCCTAGCGGGAGCTCCTACAATGAGCAGTTCTTC
-	TRBV30	TRBJ2-7	-	CAWSVGAGKLSYEQYF	TGTGCCTGGAGTGTAGGGGCAGGGAAATTATCCTACGAGCAGTACTTC
-	TRBV7-8	TRBJ1-2	-	CASSLAGGANYGYTF	TGTGCCAGCAGCTTAGCAGGGGGGGCTAACTATGGCTACACCTTC
-	TRBV27	TRBJ1-1	-	CASSLIREGTEAFF	TGTGCCAGCAGTTTAATCAGGGAGGGAACTGAAGCTTTCTTT
-	TRBV6-5	TRBJ2-5	-	CASSPPRAIKGSQYF	TGTGCCAGCAGCCCACCCAGGGCCATCAAAGGTTCCCAGTACTTC